Presented here are 24 T cell receptor beta chains from one specimen sequenced in a study of cytomegalovirus exposure and HLA in healthy donors. The PCR used 60 Vbeta and 13 Jbeta primers. Method: immunoSEQ multiplex PCR; TCRdb's copy keeps in-frame clones and lacks some. The sample lists 170,000 or so clones, 75% to 85% occurring once. Sequenced material: PBMCs. Receptors originate from a woman aged 55 to 70 in good health and CMV-seropositive.

The chain uses TRBV7-8 and TRBJ2-5; tentative D call: TRBD2 (5 bases). The CDR3 covers 16 residues. V was clipped by 6 bases and J by 9 bases, with 26 bases between them. CDR1 and CDR2 from the germline V gene are SGHVS and FQNEAQ. The DNA of the CDR3 is TGTGCCAGCAGAGCCGAATCGGTCGGGATTTTGGAGGCCCAGTACTTC. It specifies CASRAESVGILEAQYF. The variable domain in full, with the rest retrieved from reference TRBV7-8 and TRBJ2-5, is GAGVSQSPRYKVAKRGQDVALRCDPISGHVSLFWYQQALGQGPEFLTYFQNEAQLDKSGLPSDRFFAERPEGSVSTLKIQRTQQEDSAVYLCASRAESVGILEAQYFGPGTRLLVL.

This clone was seen only a few times. The V call is TRBV28, the J call TRBJ1-2; no definite D call. Germline V gives CDR1 MDHEN, CDR2 SYDVKM. V was clipped by 6 bases and J by 9 bases, with 14 bases between them. CDR3 length: 12 residues. CDR3 DNA: TGTGCCAGCAGAAATGCCGAGCGTCGCTACACCTTC. Residues: CASRNAERRYTF.

V and J are TRBV6-6 and TRBJ2-6; D gene uncertain. The V end lost 5 bases, the J end lost 0 bases, and 8 bases lay between the germline ends. CDR3 size: 15 residues. CDR1 is MNHNY, CDR2 SVGAGI, per germline (reference sequence). CDR3 loop: CASSTSSSGANVLTF. CDR3 DNA sequence: TGTGCCAGCAGTACCTCTAGCTCTGGGGCCAACGTCCTGACTTTC.

The V and J genes are TRBV28 and TRBJ2-2, with 9 bases matching TRBD2. V lost 2 bases, J lost 3 bases, and 4 bases stayed unmatched. The CDR3 is 16 amino acids. Germline CDR1 is MDHEN and CDR2 is SYDVKM. As DNA, the CDR3 is TGTGCCAGCAGTTTAGCGGGGGGGCCCGACACCGGGGAGCTGTTTTTT. It codes for CASSLAGGPDTGELFF.

This chain joins TRBV4-1 and TRBJ1-1; the match to TRBD1 covers 10 bases. This CDR3 contains 18 residues. Germline V gives CDR1 MGHRA, CDR2 YSYEKL. The J segment lost 0 bases and the V segment lost 3 bases, leaving 10 bases of the junction unmatched. Written as DNA, the CDR3 is TGCGCCAGCAGCCAGGGTGCCTCGACAGGGGGCTTGAACACTGAAGCTTTCTTT. Its translation: CASSQGASTGGLNTEAFF.

The chain joins TRBV7-9 to TRBJ2-3; 10 positions agree with TRBD2. This CDR3 has 16 residues. With V trimmed by 6 bases and J by 1 base, 7 bases remained unmatched. Germline V lookup: CDR1 SEHNR, CDR2 FQNEAQ (reference sequence). This CDR3 reads CASSTLAGSRTDTQYF. The CDR3 nucleotides are TGTGCCAGCAGTACACTAGCGGGATCTCGCACAGATACGCAGTATTTT.

This clone was counted a few times. J is TRBJ2-7 and V is TRBV7-2; D might be TRBD1 (5 bases). The V end was cut by 3 bases, the J end by 0 bases, with 12 bases between. Germline loops: CDR1 SGHTA, CDR2 FQGNSA. The CDR3 is made up of 15 amino acids. The CDR3 spells CASSFGHLSSYEQYF. The CDR3 DNA is TGTGCCAGCAGCTTCGGACACCTGAGCTCCTACGAGCAGTACTTC.

This clone appeared once. One junction end disagrees with the germline gene, perhaps due to a read error. The CDR3, as DNA: TGTGCCAGCTCTCCTCCAGGAGGGAACAGTCAGTACTTC. Translated, it gives CASSPPGGNSQYF. This rearrangement joins TRBV7-3 to TRBJ2-4, with D perhaps TRBD2 (6 bases). The germline gives CDR1 SGHTA, CDR2 FQGTGA. The CDR3 loop spans 13 amino acids.

This chain joins TRBV15 and TRBJ2-1; perhaps TRBD1 as D (5 bases). The CDR3 contains 15 residues. Germline-derived CDR1 and CDR2 are LNHNV and YYDKDF (reference sequence). Deletions cut 0 bases from V and 6 bases from J, with 12 bases between. The CDR3 loop is CATSRDLAGLNEQFF. CDR3 sequence (DNA): TGTGCCACCAGCAGAGATCTTGCAGGGCTCAATGAGCAGTTCTTC.

This chain uses TRBV5-4 with TRBJ2-7; D possibly corresponds to TRBD2 (5 bases). The CDR3 sequence is 13 residues long. Trimming removed 4 bases at V and 5 bases at J, with 13 bases between. The V gene's germline CDR1 is SGHNT and CDR2 YYREEE (reference sequence). The CDR3 sequence: CASSARERDEQYF. The CDR3 DNA sequence: TGTGCCAGCAGCGCCCGTGAGAGGGACGAGCAGTACTTC.

This sequence joins TRBV9 and TRBJ1-6, with D unclear. V was clipped by 4 bases and J by 5 bases, with 13 bases between them. The CDR3 has 15 amino acids. Germline CDR1 and CDR2: SGDLS and YYNGEE. CDR3 bases: TGTGCCAGCAGCCCCCGGGAATGGGATAATTCACCCCTCCACTTT. It encodes CASSPREWDNSPLHF.

V gene TRBV30 combines with J gene TRBJ1-5; D is perhaps TRBD1 (5 bases). The CDR3 sequence is 16 residues long. V lost 2 bases and J 7 bases, leaving 21 bases between the germline ends. CDR1 GTSNPN and CDR2 SVGIG come from the germline V gene (reference sequence). CDR3 nucleotide sequence: TGTGCCTGGAGTAAGCGGGGCGCTTCATCAGAACAGCCCCAGCATTTT. This gives the protein CAWSKRGASSEQPQHF.

The sample holds a few counts of this clone. The chain employs TRBV28 and TRBJ2-1; D uncertain. This CDR3 has 12 amino acids. Trimming took 4 bases from V and 8 from J, leaving 9 bases between them. Germline lookup yields CDR1 MDHEN and CDR2 SYDVKM. CDR3 DNA sequence: TGTGCCAGCAGTTCCTCGCGATATGAGCAGTTCTTC. Residues: CASSSSRYEQFF.

This chain uses TRBV6-5 with TRBJ2-5; perhaps TRBD1 as D (6 bases). The CDR3 spans 12 residues. V gave up 5 bases and J gave up 4 bases, with 8 bases separating them. In germline, CDR1 is MNHEY, CDR2 SVGAGI. The CDR3: CASSTGTETQYF. CDR3 sequence (DNA): TGTGCCAGCAGTACAGGGACAGAGACCCAGTACTTC.

The chain carries TRBV7-2 and TRBJ2-7; D uncertain. Germline V gene sequence: CDR1 SGHTA, CDR2 FQGNSA. The CDR3 covers 13 residues. Trimming removed 5 bases from V and 4 bases from J, with 12 bases in between. The CDR3 DNA follows: TGTGCCAGCAGCCTCTGGAGTGGGTACGAGCAGTACTTC. Translation: CASSLWSGYEQYF.

The V call is TRBV6-5, the J call TRBJ2-5, with D possibly matching TRBD1 (5 bases). The germline V and J ends were trimmed by 4 bases and 5 bases, with 17 bases remaining between them. CDR1 and CDR2 (germline): MNHEY, SVGAGI. This CDR3 is built from 15 residues. As DNA, the CDR3 is TGTGCCAGCAGTTTACGACAGAACGGAAGGGAGACCCAGTACTTC. Translated: CASSLRQNGRETQYF.

This chain uses TRBV28 with TRBJ2-6; TRBD2 agrees at 11 bases. The V segment lost 6 bases and the J segment 0 bases; nucleotides outside the gene matches: 10. Germline lookup yields CDR1 MDHEN and CDR2 SYDVKM. CDR3 length: 19 amino acids. CDR3 region: CASRGPGTSGYSGANVLTF. CDR3 coding DNA: TGTGCCAGCAGGGGACCCGGGACTAGCGGATACTCTGGGGCCAACGTCCTGACTTTC.

The V call is TRBV9, the J call TRBJ2-3, with TRBD1 matching over 8 bases. The V gene's germline CDR1 is SGDLS and CDR2 YYNGEE. The CDR3 is made up of 15 amino acids. The ends lost 3 bases at V and 4 bases at J; junction bases unmatched: 7. This CDR3 is CASSGTGGWADTQYF. The CDR3 DNA reads as TGTGCCAGCAGCGGAACAGGGGGATGGGCAGATACGCAGTATTTT.

This clone has a handful of counts. The rearrangement uses TRBV7-8 and TRBJ1-5; TRBD1 is a possible D gene (5 bases). V shed 5 bases and J shed 3 bases, with 8 bases lying between them. Germline V gene lookup returns CDR1 SGHVS and CDR2 FQNEAQ. The CDR3 spans 13 residues. This CDR3 is CASSEGDNQPQHF. CDR3 nucleotides: TGTGCCAGCAGCGAAGGGGACAATCAGCCCCAGCATTTT.

The rearrangement uses TRBV7-3 and TRBJ2-2; the D gene is possibly TRBD1 (6 bases). Deletions cut 4 bases from V and 0 bases from J, with 15 bases between. CDR1 and CDR2 (germline): SGHTA, FQGTGA. This CDR3 has 17 residues. The CDR3 spells CASSSTPQGPNTGELFF. CDR3 bases: TGTGCCAGCAGCTCGACCCCACAGGGTCCGAACACCGGGGAGCTGTTTTTT.

The chain is built from TRBV6-7 and TRBJ2-3; weak D call: TRBD2 (5 bases). TRBV6-7 is filed as an ORF, its function uncertain. This CDR3 has 13 amino acids. Trimming removed 5 bases from V and 5 bases from J, with 11 bases in between. For the CDR3, the DNA is TGTGCCAGCAGTACCACTGGGAGAGATACGCAGTATTTT. Its translation: CASSTTGRDTQYF.

This sequence joins TRBV6-4 and TRBJ2-1, with 10 nucleotides matching TRBD1. From germline, CDR1 is MRHNA and CDR2 SNTAGT. V lost 7 bases to trimming and J lost 5 bases; unmatched junction nucleotides: 11. This CDR3 is 16 amino acids long. CDR3 loop: CASTHPGTGADNEQFF. The CDR3 nucleotides read TGTGCCAGCACCCACCCCGGGACAGGGGCTGACAATGAGCAGTTCTTC.

This clone was recorded a few times. The chain has TRBV28 and TRBJ1-4; TRBD1 agrees at 7 bases. The germline V gene encodes CDR1 MDHEN and CDR2 SYDVKM. This CDR3 is 16 amino acids long. The J segment lost 3 bases and the V segment lost 7 bases, leaving 11 bases of the junction unmatched. The CDR3 region has the DNA TGTGCCAGCACCCTAGGGGGCGGGGGGGCTAATGAAAAACTGTTTTTT. Translating it yields CASTLGGGGANEKLFF.

This rearrangement joins TRBV7-8 to TRBJ2-3, with 14 nucleotides matching TRBD2. The CDR3 is 16 residues long. Looked up from germline, CDR1 is SGHVS and CDR2 is FQNEAQ. After removal of 3 bases from V and 1 base from J, the junction contained 0 bases not matched to a gene. The CDR3 loop is CASSLGLAGGTDTQYF. Written as DNA, the CDR3 is TGTGCCAGCAGCTTGGGACTAGCGGGAGGCACAGATACGCAGTATTTT.